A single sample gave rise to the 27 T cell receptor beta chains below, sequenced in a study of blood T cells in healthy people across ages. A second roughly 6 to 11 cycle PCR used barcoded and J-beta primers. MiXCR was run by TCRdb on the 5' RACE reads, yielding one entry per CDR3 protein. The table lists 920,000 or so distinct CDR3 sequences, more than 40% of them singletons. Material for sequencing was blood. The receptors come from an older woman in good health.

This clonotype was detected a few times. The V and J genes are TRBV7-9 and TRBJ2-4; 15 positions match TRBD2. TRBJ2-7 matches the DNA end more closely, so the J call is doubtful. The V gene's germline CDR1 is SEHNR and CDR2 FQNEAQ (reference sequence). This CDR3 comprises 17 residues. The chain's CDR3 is CASSPGLAGGLGYEQYF. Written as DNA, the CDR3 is TGTGCCAGCAGCCCGGGACTAGCGGGAGGATTAGGCTACGAGCAGTACTTC.

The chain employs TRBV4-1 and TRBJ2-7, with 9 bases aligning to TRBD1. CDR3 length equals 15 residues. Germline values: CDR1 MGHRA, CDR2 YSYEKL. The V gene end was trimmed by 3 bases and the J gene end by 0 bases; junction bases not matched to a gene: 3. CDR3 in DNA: TGCGCCAGCAGCCACGACAGGGGGGTCTCCTACGAGCAGTACTTC. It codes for CASSHDRGVSYEQYF.

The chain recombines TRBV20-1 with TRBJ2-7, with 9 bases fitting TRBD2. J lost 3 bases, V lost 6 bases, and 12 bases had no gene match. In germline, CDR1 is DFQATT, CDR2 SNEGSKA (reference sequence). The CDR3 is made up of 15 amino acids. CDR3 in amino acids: CSATGGSGGLYEQYF. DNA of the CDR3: TGCAGTGCCACGGGGGGTAGCGGGGGCCTCTACGAGCAGTACTTC.

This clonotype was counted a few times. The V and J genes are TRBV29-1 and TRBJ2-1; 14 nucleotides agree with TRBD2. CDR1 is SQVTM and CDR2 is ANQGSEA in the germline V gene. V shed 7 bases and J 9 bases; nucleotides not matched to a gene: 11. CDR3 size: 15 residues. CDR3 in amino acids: CSAKGLAGDRGEQFF. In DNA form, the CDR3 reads TGCAGCGCAAAGGGACTAGCGGGAGATAGGGGTGAGCAGTTCTTC.

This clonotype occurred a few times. The CDR3 DNA reads TGTGCCACCCGGACAGGCCCTGATACGCAGTATTTT. Amino acids: CATRTGPDTQYF. V usage is TRBV28 and J usage is TRBJ2-3, with 7 bases lining up with TRBD1. This CDR3 is 12 amino acids long. Losses at the gene ends were 10 bases for V and 6 bases for J; bases not matched to a gene: 7. CDR1 and CDR2 (germline): MDHEN, SYDVKM.

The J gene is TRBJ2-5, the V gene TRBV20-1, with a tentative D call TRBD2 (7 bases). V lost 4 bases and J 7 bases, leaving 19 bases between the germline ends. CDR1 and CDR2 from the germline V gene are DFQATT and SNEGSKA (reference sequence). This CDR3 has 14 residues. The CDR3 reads CSAKARGASGTQYF. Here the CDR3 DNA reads TGCAGTGCTAAAGCTAGGGGGGCTAGCGGGACCCAGTACTTC.

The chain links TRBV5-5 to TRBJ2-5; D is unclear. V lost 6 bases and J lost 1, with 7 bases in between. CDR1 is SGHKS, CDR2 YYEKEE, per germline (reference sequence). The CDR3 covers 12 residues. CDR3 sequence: CASTMAQETQYF. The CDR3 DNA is TGTGCCAGCACTATGGCCCAAGAGACCCAGTACTTC.

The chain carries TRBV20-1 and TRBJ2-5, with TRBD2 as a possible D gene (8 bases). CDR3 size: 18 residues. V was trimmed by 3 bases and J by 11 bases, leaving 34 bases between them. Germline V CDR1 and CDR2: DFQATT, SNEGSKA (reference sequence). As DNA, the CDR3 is TGCAGTGCTAGGTTCACAGGGGCAGAATTAGCGGGGATGAGGGAGCAGTACTTC. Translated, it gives CSARFTGAELAGMREQYF.

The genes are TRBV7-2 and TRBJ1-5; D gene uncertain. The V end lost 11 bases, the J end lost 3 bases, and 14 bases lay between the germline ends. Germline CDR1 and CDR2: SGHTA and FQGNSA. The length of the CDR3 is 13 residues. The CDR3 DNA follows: TGTGCCGCCCAACCGGGTCCCAATCAGCCCCAGCATTTT. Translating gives CAAQPGPNQPQHF.

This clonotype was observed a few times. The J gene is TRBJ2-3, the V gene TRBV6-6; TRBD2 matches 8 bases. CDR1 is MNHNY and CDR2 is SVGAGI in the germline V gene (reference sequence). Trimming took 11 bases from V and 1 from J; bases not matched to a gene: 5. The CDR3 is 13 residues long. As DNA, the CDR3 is TGTGCCGCACGGGGGGGCGGCACAGATACGCAGTATTTT. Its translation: CAARGGGTDTQYF.

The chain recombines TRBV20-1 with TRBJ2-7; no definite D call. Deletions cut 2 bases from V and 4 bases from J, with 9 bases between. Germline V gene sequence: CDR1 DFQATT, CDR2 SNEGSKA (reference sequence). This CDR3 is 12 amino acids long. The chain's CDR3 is CSARPVTYEQYF. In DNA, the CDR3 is TGCAGTGCTAGACCAGTCACATACGAGCAGTACTTC.

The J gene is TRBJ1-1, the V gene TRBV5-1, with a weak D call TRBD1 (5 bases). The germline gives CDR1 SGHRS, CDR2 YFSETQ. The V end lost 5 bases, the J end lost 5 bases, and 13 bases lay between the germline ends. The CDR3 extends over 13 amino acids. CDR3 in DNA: TGCGCCAGCAGGAACGTCGGGGGGACTGAAGCTTTCTTT. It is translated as CASRNVGGTEAFF.

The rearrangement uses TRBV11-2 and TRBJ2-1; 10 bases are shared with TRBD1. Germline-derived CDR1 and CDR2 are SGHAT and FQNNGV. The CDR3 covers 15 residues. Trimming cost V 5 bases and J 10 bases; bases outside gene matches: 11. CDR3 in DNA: TGTGCCAGCAGCCTAAGGACAGGGGGGGTGTGGGAGCAGTTCTTC. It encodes CASSLRTGGVWEQFF.

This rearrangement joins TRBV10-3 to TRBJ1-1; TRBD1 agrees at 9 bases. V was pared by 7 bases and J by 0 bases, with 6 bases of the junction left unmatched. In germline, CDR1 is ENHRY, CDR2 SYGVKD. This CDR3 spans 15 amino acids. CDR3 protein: CAIIRDRDMNTEAFF. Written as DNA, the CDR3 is TGTGCCATCATCCGGGACAGGGACATGAACACTGAAGCTTTCTTT.

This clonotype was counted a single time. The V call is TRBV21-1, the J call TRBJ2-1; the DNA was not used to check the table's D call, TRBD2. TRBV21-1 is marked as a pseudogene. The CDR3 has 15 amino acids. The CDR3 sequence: CASRPIRLAENEQFF. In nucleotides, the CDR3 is TGTGCCAGCAGACCCATCCGACTAGCGGAAAATGAGCAGTTCTTC.

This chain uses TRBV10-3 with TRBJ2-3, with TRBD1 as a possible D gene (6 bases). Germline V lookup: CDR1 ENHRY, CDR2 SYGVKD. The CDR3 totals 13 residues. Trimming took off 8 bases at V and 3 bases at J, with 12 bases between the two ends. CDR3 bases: TGTGCCATCGGGAAAGACAGGACAGATACGCAGTATTTT. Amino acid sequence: CAIGKDRTDTQYF.

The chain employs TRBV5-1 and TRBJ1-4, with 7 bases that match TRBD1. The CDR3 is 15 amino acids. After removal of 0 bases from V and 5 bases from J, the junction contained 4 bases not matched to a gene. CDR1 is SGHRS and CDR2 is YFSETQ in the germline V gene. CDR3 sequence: CASSLEGTANEKLFF. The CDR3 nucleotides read TGCGCCAGCAGCTTGGAGGGGACAGCGAATGAAAAACTGTTTTTT.

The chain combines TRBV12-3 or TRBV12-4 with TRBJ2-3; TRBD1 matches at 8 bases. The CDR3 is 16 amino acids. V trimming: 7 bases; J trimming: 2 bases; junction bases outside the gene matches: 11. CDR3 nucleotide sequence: TGTGCCAGCACCCCGGACAGGGCCTCTTTCACAGATACGCAGTATTTT. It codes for CASTPDRASFTDTQYF.

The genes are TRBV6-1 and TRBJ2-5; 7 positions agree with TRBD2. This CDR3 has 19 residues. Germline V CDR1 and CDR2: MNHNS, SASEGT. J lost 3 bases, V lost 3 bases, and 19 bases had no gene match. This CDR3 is CASSEWGPFAGENEETQYF. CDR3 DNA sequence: TGTGCCAGCAGTGAGTGGGGACCTTTTGCGGGAGAAAACGAAGAGACCCAGTACTTC.

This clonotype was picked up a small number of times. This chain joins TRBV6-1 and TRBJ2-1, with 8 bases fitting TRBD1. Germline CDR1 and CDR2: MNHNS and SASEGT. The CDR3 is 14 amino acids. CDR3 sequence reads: CAIRQGRTYNEQFF. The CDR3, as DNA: TGTGCAATAAGACAGGGGCGAACCTACAATGAGCAGTTCTTC.

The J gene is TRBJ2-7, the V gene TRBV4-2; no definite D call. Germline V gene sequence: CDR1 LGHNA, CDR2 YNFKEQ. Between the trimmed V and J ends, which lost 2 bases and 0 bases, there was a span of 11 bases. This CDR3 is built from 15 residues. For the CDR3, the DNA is TGTGCCAGCAGCCAAATTTCCGGCGGCTCCTACGAGCAGTACTTC. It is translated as CASSQISGGSYEQYF.

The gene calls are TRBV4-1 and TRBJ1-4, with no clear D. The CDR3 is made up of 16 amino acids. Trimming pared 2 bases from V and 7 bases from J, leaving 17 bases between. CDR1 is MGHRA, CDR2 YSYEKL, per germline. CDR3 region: CASSQPDGVWSEKLFF. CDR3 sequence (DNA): TGCGCCAGCAGCCAACCGGACGGGGTATGGAGTGAAAAACTGTTTTTT.

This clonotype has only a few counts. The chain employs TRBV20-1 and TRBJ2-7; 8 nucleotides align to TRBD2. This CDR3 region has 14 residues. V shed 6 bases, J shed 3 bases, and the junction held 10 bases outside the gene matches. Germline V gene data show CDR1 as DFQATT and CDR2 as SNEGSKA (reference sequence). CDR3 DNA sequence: TGCAGTGCCCCCAGGCAGCGGGAGTTCTACGAGCAGTACTTC. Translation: CSAPRQREFYEQYF.

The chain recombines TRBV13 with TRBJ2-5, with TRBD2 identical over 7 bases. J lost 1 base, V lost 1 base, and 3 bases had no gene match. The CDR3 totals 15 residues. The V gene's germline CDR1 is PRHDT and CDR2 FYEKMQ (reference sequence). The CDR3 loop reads CASSLVREVQETQYF. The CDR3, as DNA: TGTGCCAGCAGCTTAGTACGGGAGGTCCAAGAGACCCAGTACTTC.

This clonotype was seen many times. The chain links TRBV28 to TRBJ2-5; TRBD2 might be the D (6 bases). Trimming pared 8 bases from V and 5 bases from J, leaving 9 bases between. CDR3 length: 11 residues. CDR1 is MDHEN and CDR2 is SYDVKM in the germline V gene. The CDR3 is CASRREETQYF. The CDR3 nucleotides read TGTGCCAGCCGCCGGGAGGAGACCCAGTACTTC.

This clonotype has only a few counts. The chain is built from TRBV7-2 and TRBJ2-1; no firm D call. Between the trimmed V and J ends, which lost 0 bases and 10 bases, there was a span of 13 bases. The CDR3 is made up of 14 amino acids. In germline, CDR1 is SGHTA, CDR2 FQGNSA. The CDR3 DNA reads TGTGCCAGCAGCTTAGCGCCCAGTTCTACCGAGCAGTTCTTC. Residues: CASSLAPSSTEQFF.

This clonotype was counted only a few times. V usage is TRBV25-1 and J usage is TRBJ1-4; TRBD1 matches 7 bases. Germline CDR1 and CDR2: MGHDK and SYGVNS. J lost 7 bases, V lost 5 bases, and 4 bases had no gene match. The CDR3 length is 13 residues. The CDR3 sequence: CASSRQGPEKLFF. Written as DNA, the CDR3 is TGTGCCAGCAGTCGACAGGGCCCTGAAAAACTGTTTTTT.